This TCR beta chain emerged from a study of T cell responses to AZD1222 COVID-19 vaccine. Study-wide results and limits: Females made up more of the donors, who were largely white British, and clonal diversity may have come out too low.

Generated by immunoSEQ multiplex PCR, the TCRdb table keeps only in-frame clones and is missing some. The data contain about 170,000 clones, over 75% of them seen just once; the ten biggest clones take up around 6.9%. In the case of this clone: The antigen is undetermined.

The source material was peripheral blood, sampled on day 0 of AZD1222 vaccination. The origin of this receptor is an adult in good health.

The CDR3 DNA reads TGTGCCAGCAGCGTAGGGGATAGCGGGTTCCCCGGGGAGCTGTTTTTT. Residues: CASSVGDSGFPGELFF. The V gene is TRBV9, the J gene TRBJ2-2, with 7 bases that match TRBD2. Losses at the gene ends were 0 bases for V and 6 bases for J; bases not matched to a gene: 8. The germline CDR1 and CDR2 sequences are SGDLS and YYNGEE. This CDR3 region has 16 residues.